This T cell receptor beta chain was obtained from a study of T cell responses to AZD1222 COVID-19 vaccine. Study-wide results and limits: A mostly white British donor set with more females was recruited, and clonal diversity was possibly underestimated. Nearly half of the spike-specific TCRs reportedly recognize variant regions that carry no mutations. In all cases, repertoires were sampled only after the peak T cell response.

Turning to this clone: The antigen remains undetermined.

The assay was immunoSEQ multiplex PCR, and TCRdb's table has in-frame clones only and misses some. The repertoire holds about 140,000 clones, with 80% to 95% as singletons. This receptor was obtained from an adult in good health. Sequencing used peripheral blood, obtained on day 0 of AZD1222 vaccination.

The CDR3 DNA sequence: TGCGCCAGCAGCCAAGATCCGGTTTCTGGAAACACCATATATTTT. It translates to CASSQDPVSGNTIYF. The rearrangement links TRBV4-1 to TRBJ1-3; D ambiguous. From germline, CDR1 is MGHRA and CDR2 YSYEKL. CDR3 length: 15 residues. The V end was cut by 0 bases, the J end by 1 base, with 7 bases between.